This T cell receptor (beta chain) was documented in a study of shared clonotypes between healthy human individuals. At the level of the study: Per-donor plates numbered three CD4 naive, three CD4 memory, two CD8 naive and one CD8 memory.

In the original processing: ImmunoSEQ supplied junction-only sequences lacking quality scores, so filtering was different. Clones were read by immunoSEQ multiplex PCR, and TCRdb kept only the in-frame ones, dropping some. That table furnishes V, J and clone size, whereas the DNA furnished D and trimming. Here the sample spans more than 2,000,000 clones, just over 90% being singletons. General study findings and limits: The authors expected sequencing depth to affect clonotype sharing among donors.

The ends were cut back, 6 bases at V and 5 bases at J, with 18 bases in the middle. The CDR3 length is 15 residues. Looked up from germline, CDR1 is SNHLY and CDR2 is FYNNEI. Of note for this clone: The antigen remains undetermined.

Sequencing was performed on naive CD4+ T cells sorted from blood. As for subset: CD45RA+ positively selected. The receptor comes from a man between 18 and 29 years old in good health. The chain has TRBV2 and TRBJ2-3, with D perhaps TRBD1 (7 bases). CDR3 sequence: CASSPGQWGGDTQYF. The CDR3, as DNA: TGTGCCAGCAGCCCGGGACAGTGGGGAGGAGATACGCAGTATTTT.